This is a list of T cell receptor beta chains from one sample in a study of CD8+CD57+ T cells in acquired aplastic anemia. Using its own MiXCR run on the reads, TCRdb lists one record per CDR3 protein. Of some 20,000 distinct CDR3 sequences listed, 40% are singletons. The sample taken for sequencing was CD8+CD57+ T cells sorted from PBMCs. The receptors originated from a human donor with aplastic anemia. Each CDR3 is given with its conserved first and last residue. D genes are given only for firm matches. The size entry is marked missing in some rows and otherwise reads once, few, many or a size class.

>TRBJ2-3|TRBV5-1|TRBD2|-
TGCGCCAGCAGCTCACTAGCGGGGGGAAGTACAGATACGCAGTATTTT
CASSSLAGGSTDTQYF
>TRBJ2-2|TRBV20-1|TRBD2|few
TGCAGTGCTAGAGAATTAGCGGGAGGGCACACCGGGGAGCTGTTTTTT
CSARELAGGHTGELFF
>TRBJ1-6|TRBV7-9|-|few
TGTGCCAGCAGCCCGGGACACATGAATAATTCACCCCTCCACTTT
CASSPGHMNNSPLHF
>TRBJ2-1|TRBV10-1|TRBD2|few
TGCGCCAGCAGTCCAACTAGCGGGTTATACAATGAGCAGTTCTTC
CASSPTSGLYNEQFF
>TRBJ1-2|TRBV12-3/TRBV12-4|TRBD1|many
TGTGCCAGCAGTTTAGGGGGACAGAGAAATCTTGGCTACACCTTC
CASSLGGQRNLGYTF
>TRBJ2-3|TRBV5-1|TRBD2|-
TGCGCCAGCAGCTTTTTCTGGACTAGCTCTAGCACAGATACGCAGTATTTT
CASSFFWTSSSTDTQYF
>TRBJ2-7|TRBV4-2|TRBD2|-
TGTGCCAGCAGCCCCTCGGGACTAGCGGGCCTCTACGAGCAGTACTTC
CASSPSGLAGLYEQYF
>TRBJ2-7|TRBV7-3|-|-
TGTGCCAGCAGCTTAATAATCCAACTGATCGGCGGGGGCCACGAGCAGTACTTC
CASSLIIQLIGGGHEQYF
>TRBJ1-3|TRBV7-9|-|few
TGTGCCAGCAGCTTATCGGGTTACGGAAACACCATATATTTT
CASSLSGYGNTIYF
>TRBJ2-3|TRBV10-1|-|many
TGCGCCAGCAGTTTGGTAGAGGCAGATACGCAGTATTTT
CASSLVEADTQYF
>TRBJ2-7|TRBV19|-|once
TGTGCCAGTATGGGGGGAGACAACTACGAGCAGTACTTC
CASMGGDNYEQYF
>TRBJ2-3|TRBV24-1|-|many
TGTGCCACCAGTGATTCCACAGGGTTCGATACGCAGTATTTT
CATSDSTGFDTQYF
>TRBJ2-3|TRBV20-1|TRBD2|once
TGCAGTGCTAGGGATCCCCCCGTTAGCGGGACGCGGGGCACGGATGCGCGGTATTTT
CSARDPPVSGTRGTDARYF
>TRBJ2-5|TRBV20-1|TRBD2|few
TGCAGTGCTAGGGGGGCGGGAGGGACGGAGACCCAGTACTTC
CSARGAGGTETQYF
>TRBJ2-7|TRBV15|-|few
TGTGCCACCAGCGTGGACACGTCCTACGAGCAGTACTTC
CATSVDTSYEQYF
>TRBJ2-1|TRBV29-1|-|-
TGCAGCGTTGGAGGACTATACGACAATGAGCAGTTCTTC
CSVGGLYDNEQFF
>TRBJ1-1|TRBV7-9|TRBD1|many
TGTGCCAGCAGTCAGGGGACAGGGCTAACTGAAGCTTTCTTT
CASSQGTGLTEAFF
>TRBJ1-6|TRBV7-3|-|few
TGTGCCAGCAGCTTAATGTCACAGGGATCACCCCTCCACTTT
CASSLMSQGSPLHF
>TRBJ1-2|TRBV24-1|-|-
TGTGCCACATACGGACCACCTAACTATGGCTACACCTTC
CATYGPPNYGYTF
>TRBJ2-3|TRBV4-1|-|many
TGCGCCAGCAGCCAAGATGGCGACACCTACGGACACACAGATACGCAGTATTTT
CASSQDGDTYGHTDTQYF
>TRBJ2-3|TRBV10-1|TRBD2|few
TGCGCCAGCAGTGAAGGGACTAGTCCCACAGATACGCAGTATTTT
CASSEGTSPTDTQYF
>TRBJ2-3|TRBV20-1|-|few
TGCAGTGCTAGAGAGGGCCGCCCCTCCGGGTTTCCGCAGTATTTT
CSAREGRPSGFPQYF
>TRBJ2-4|TRBV7-9|-|-
TGTGCCAGCAGCCCAAAGACTGTGGCGGCGGCCAAAAACATTCAGTACTTC
CASSPKTVAAAKNIQYF
>TRBJ2-3|TRBV7-2|TRBD2|-
TGTGCCAGCAGCTTACAGCGGGGGAGCACAGATACGCAGTATTTT
CASSLQRGSTDTQYF
>TRBJ2-7|TRBV10-3|TRBD2|few
TGTGCCATCAGCCTCGGACTAGCGGGAAGGTACGAGCAGTACTTC
CAISLGLAGRYEQYF